This TCR beta chain was obtained from a study of blood T cell repertoires in COVID-19. Study-level background: COVID-19 samples collected from the United States, Italy and Spain covered acute and convalescent phases. Nucleic acid was either cDNA or gDNA, and it came from T cells, B-cell-depleted T cells, or PBMCs.

V was pared by 2 bases and J by 2 bases, with 4 bases of the junction left unmatched. CDR3 length: 15 amino acids. The germline V gene encodes CDR1 SGHRS and CDR2 YFSETQ. The authors' processing: Using reference gene primer amplification, nucleated cell counts were estimated. TCRdb keeps only in-frame clones here, not all; method: immunoSEQ multiplex PCR. The D gene and trimming were derived from the DNA, and the V and J assignments and clone size from that table. The table records a few hundred thousand clones, around four fifths of them present only once. The chain combines TRBV5-1 with TRBJ2-7; the match to TRBD2 covers 10 bases. The receptor comes from a woman aged 50 to 60 with active or convalescent COVID-19. The sequenced material came from peripheral blood. The CDR3 protein is CASSFRLAGAYEQYF. CDR3 DNA sequence: TGCGCCAGCAGCTTCCGGCTAGCGGGGGCCTACGAGCAGTACTTC.